Following are 15 T cell receptor beta chains from one sample sequenced in a study of post-analysis software for immune sequencing data (dated by TCRdb to between 2014 and 2017). These receptors have no identified antigens. The library was made by PCR. The sequencing machine was an Illumina HiSeq 2500. Unique molecular identifiers were incorporated into TCR beta cDNA libraries to reduce PCR and sequencing biases. In TCRdb, the public reads were trimmed at Q25 with fastp and aligned with MiXCR, with productive beta chains retained. Entries that share a CDR3 protein sequence are merged under the most common genes and DNA. This sample gives hundreds of thousands of distinct CDR3 sequences in total; roughly 27% of them show up just once. Roughly 0.57% of the sample is held by the ten biggest clonotypes. What the work shows at the level of the full study, not this receptor alone: Significantly higher frequencies in patients than in controls were found for about 5 TRBV segments, including TRBV5-6, TRBV5-1 and TRBV20-1.

Sequenced: blood. Receptors originate from a girl between 10 and 17 years old with multiple sclerosis.

This clonotype was picked up a small number of times. The chain employs TRBV3-1 and TRBJ1-5, with D hard to call. Trimming removed 4 bases from V and 4 bases from J, with 11 bases in between. Germline V gene lookup returns CDR1 LGHDT and CDR2 YNNKEL (reference sequence). The length of the CDR3 is 14 residues. The CDR3 reads CASSPARGNQPQHF. DNA of the CDR3: TGTGCCAGCAGCCCCGCCAGAGGGAATCAGCCCCAGCATTTT.

This clonotype was detected a few times. The chain joins TRBV11-2 to TRBJ2-3, with a weak D call TRBD2 (6 bases). The CDR3 has 19 amino acids. Trimming pared 6 bases from V and 0 bases from J, leaving 25 bases between. Germline CDR1 SGHAT, CDR2 FQNNGV. The CDR3 nucleotides are TGTGCCAGCAGACCAATAAACCGGGACGGGGGTCCTAGCACAGATACGCAGTATTTT. Amino acids: CASRPINRDGGPSTDTQYF.

The V call is TRBV11-2, the J call TRBJ2-1; D remains ambiguous. The CDR3 loop spans 11 amino acids. V was trimmed by 1 base and J by 14 bases, leaving 9 bases between them. Germline lookup yields CDR1 SGHAT and CDR2 FQNNGV. The CDR3 bases are TGTGCCAGCAGCTTAGGGGCCCGCAAGTTCTTC. Its protein product is CASSLGARKFF.

Written as DNA, the CDR3 is TGCGCCAGCAGCGCCGGGACACAGGGAGAAAAACTGTTTTTT. Translating gives CASSAGTQGEKLFF. This chain connects TRBV5-1 to TRBJ1-4; tentative D call: TRBD1 (6 bases). V shed 4 bases and J shed 8 bases, with 15 bases lying between them. The V gene's germline CDR1 is SGHRS and CDR2 YFSETQ. CDR3 length: 14 amino acids.

This clonotype has more than one count but fewer than ten. V usage is TRBV7-2 and J usage is TRBJ2-7; 7 positions agree with TRBD1. The J call may be faulty, since TRBJ2-5 better matches the DNA end. This CDR3 has 15 residues. From germline, CDR1 is SGHTA and CDR2 FQGNSA. This CDR3 reads CASSLRTDRPATQYF. The CDR3 region has the DNA TGTGCCAGCAGCCTGAGGACGGACAGGCCAGCGACCCAGTACTTC.

This clonotype was seen a few times. The gene calls are TRBV7-2 and TRBJ2-3; D may be TRBD2 (7 bases). Looked up from germline, CDR1 is SGHTA and CDR2 is FQGNSA. The CDR3 sequence is 15 residues long. Deletions cut 5 bases from V and 2 bases from J, with 14 bases between. CDR3 sequence reads: CASSLSGTFTDTQYF. In nucleotides, the CDR3 is TGTGCCAGCAGCCTCAGCGGGACATTCACAGATACGCAGTATTTT.

The chain carries TRBV5-1 and TRBJ2-3; 8 bases map to TRBD2. Germline loops: CDR1 SGHRS, CDR2 YFSETQ. Trimming cost V 7 bases and J 11 bases; bases outside gene matches: 15. The CDR3 loop spans 14 amino acids. The chain's CDR3 is CASGRLAPSGKQYF. DNA of the CDR3: TGCGCCAGCGGGAGACTAGCGCCCTCGGGAAAGCAGTATTTT.

Here the CDR3 reads CASRRREDGEQFF. As DNA, the CDR3 is TGTGCCAGCCGGAGGCGGGAGGATGGTGAGCAGTTCTTC. The chain links TRBV12-3 or TRBV12-4 to TRBJ2-1, with 8 bases aligning to TRBD2. The CDR3 covers 13 residues. J lost 9 bases, V lost 8 bases, and 9 bases had no gene match.

The chain combines TRBV6-5 with TRBJ1-3, with 7 bases fitting TRBD1. Germline CDR1 MNHEY, CDR2 SVGAGI. This CDR3 is built from 15 residues. V shed 6 bases, J shed 4 bases, and the junction held 9 bases outside the gene matches. CDR3 bases: TGTGCCAGCAGCCGCGACAGGGTGATAGGAAACACCATATATTTT. Amino acid sequence: CASSRDRVIGNTIYF.

This clonotype appeared a few times. The chain has TRBV20-1 and TRBJ1-5, with a tentative D call TRBD1 (5 bases). Trimming took 1 base from V and 5 from J, leaving 9 bases between them. The CDR3 runs 13 residues. CDR1 is DFQATT, CDR2 SNEGSKA, per germline (reference sequence). The CDR3 region is CSARGQSDQPQHF. The CDR3 DNA reads as TGCAGTGCTAGAGGACAGTCGGATCAGCCCCAGCATTTT.

V usage is TRBV7-2 and J usage is TRBJ1-2, with no clear D. The V gene's germline CDR1 is SGHTA and CDR2 FQGNSA. The CDR3 runs 13 residues. The V and J ends lost 1 base and 4 bases respectively, with 7 bases between them. CDR3 sequence reads: CASSLGPLYGYTF. The DNA of the CDR3 is TGTGCCAGCAGCTTAGGACCGCTCTATGGCTACACCTTC.

This chain connects TRBV10-1 to TRBJ2-3; D remains unclear. Trimming removed 0 bases from V and 7 bases from J, with 8 bases in between. The CDR3 totals 13 residues. CDR1 is WNHNN and CDR2 is SYGVQD in the germline V gene (reference sequence). This CDR3 is CASSESGANTQYF. CDR3 in DNA: TGCGCCAGCAGTGAGTCCGGCGCGAATACGCAGTATTTT.

This clonotype occurred a few times. This rearrangement joins TRBV2 to TRBJ2-7; D remains unclear. Trimming removed 5 bases from V and 4 bases from J, with 9 bases in between. Germline V lookup: CDR1 SNHLY, CDR2 FYNNEI. This CDR3 spans 12 amino acids. CDR3 region: CASSPTYYEQYF. In DNA, the CDR3 is TGTGCCAGCAGTCCGACTTATTACGAGCAGTACTTC.

On this clonotype itself: A much larger clone is a single base away; this may be a read error. This chain uses TRBV24-1 with TRBJ2-5; D not certain. The CDR3 totals 13 residues. Germline CDR1 reads KGHDR; CDR2 reads SFDVKD. CDR3 region: CTTSDSLWETQYF. CDR3 DNA: TGTACCACCAGTGATTCCCTTTGGGAGACCCAGTACTTC.

This chain links TRBV20-1 with TRBJ2-7; D unclear. The CDR3 is 15 amino acids. Trimming left V 4 bases short and J 5 bases short, with 21 bases between. Germline V CDR1 and CDR2: DFQATT, SNEGSKA (reference sequence). CDR3 protein: CSAKRFPRSADEQYF. The CDR3 nucleotides are TGCAGTGCTAAGAGATTCCCTCGATCGGCAGACGAGCAGTACTTC.